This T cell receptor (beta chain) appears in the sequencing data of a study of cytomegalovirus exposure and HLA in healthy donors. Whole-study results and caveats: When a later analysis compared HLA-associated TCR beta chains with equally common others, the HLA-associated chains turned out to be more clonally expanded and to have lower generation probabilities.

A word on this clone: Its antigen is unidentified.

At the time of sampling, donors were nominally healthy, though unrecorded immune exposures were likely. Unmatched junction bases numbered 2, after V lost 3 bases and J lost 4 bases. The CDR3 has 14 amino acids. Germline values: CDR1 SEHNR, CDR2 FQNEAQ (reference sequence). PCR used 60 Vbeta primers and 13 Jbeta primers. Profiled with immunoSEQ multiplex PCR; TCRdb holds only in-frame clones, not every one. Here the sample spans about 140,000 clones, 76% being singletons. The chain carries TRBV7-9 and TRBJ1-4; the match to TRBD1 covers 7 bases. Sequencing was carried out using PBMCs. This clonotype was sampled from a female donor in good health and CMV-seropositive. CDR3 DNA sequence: TGTGCCAGCAGCTTCGGGACAGTTAATGAAAAACTGTTTTTT. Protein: CASSFGTVNEKLFF.